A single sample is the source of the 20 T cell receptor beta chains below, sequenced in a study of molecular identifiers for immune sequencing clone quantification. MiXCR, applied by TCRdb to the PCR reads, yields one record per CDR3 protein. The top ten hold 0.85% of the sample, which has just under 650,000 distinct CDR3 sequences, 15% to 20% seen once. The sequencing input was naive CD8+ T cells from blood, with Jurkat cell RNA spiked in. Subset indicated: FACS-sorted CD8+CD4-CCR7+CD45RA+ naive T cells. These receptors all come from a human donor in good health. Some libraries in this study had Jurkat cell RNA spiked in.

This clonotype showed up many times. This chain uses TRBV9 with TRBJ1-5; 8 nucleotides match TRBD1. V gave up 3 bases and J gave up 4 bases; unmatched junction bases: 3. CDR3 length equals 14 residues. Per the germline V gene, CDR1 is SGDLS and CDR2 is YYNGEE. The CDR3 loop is CASSGTGPNQPQHF. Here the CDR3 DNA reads TGTGCCAGCAGCGGGACAGGGCCTAATCAGCCCCAGCATTTT.

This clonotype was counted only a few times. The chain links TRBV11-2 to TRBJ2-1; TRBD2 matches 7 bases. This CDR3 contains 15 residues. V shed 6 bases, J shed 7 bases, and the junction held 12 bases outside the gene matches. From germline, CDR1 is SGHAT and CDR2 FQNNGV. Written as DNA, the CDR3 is TGTGCCAGCAGTCAAGAGGGGAGGGTCATAAATGAGCAGTTCTTC. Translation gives CASSQEGRVINEQFF.

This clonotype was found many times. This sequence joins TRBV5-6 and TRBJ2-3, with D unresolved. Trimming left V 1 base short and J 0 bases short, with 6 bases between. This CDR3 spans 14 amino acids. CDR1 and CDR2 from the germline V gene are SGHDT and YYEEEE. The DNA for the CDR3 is TGTGCCAGCAGCTTGCCCCCAAGCACAGATACGCAGTATTTT. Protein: CASSLPPSTDTQYF.

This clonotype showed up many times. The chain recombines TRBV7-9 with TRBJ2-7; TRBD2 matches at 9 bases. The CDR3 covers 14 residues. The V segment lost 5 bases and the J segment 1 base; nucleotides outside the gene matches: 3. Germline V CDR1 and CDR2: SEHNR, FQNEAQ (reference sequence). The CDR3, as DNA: TGTGCCAGCAGCCCTAGCGGGGATTCCTACGAGCAGTACTTC. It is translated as CASSPSGDSYEQYF.

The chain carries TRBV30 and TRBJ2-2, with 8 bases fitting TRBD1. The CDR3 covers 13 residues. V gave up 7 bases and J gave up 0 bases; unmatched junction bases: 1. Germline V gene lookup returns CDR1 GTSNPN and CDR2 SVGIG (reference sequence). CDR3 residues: CASGQANTGELFF. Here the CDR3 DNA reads TGTGCCTCGGGACAGGCGAACACCGGGGAGCTGTTTTTT.

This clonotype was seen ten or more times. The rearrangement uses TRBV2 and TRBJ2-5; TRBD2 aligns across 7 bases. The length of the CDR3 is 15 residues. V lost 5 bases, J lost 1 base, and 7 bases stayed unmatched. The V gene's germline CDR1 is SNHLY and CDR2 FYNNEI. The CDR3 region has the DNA TGTGCCAGCAGTCCGATACGGGGGGTCCAAGAGACCCAGTACTTC. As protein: CASSPIRGVQETQYF.

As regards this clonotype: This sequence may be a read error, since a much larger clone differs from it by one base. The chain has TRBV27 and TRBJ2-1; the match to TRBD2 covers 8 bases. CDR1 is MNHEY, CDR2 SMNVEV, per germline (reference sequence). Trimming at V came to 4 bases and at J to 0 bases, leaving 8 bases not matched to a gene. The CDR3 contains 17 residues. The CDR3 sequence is CASSSSRGRYSYNEQFF. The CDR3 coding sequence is TGTGCCAGCAGTTCATCACGCGGGAGGTACTCCTACAATGAGCAGTTCTTC.

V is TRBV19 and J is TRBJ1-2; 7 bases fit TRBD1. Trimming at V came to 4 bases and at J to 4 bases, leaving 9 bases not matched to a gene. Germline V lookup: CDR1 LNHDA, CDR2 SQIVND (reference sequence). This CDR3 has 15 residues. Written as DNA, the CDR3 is TGTGCCAGTAGTACTGGGACAGCCGCCGGCTATGGCTACACCTTC. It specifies CASSTGTAAGYGYTF. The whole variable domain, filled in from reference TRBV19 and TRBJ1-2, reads DGGITQSPKYLFRKEGQNVTLSCEQNLNHDAMYWYRQDPGQGLRLIYYSQIVNDFQKGDIAEGYSVSREKKESFPLTVTSAQKNPTAFYLCASSTGTAAGYGYTFGSGTRLTVV.

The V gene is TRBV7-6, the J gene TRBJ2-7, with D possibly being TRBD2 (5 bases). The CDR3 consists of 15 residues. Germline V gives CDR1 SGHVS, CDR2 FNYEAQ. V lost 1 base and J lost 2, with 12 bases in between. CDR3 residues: CASSLGDPGTYEQYF. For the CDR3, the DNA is TGTGCCAGCAGCTTAGGTGATCCGGGGACCTACGAGCAGTACTTC.

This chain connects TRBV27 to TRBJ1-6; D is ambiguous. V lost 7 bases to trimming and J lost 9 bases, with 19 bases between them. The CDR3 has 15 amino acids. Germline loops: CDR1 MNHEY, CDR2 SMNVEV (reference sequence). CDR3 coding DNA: TGTGCCAGCAACCCGACACCTGAGACGAGTTCACCCCTCCACTTT. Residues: CASNPTPETSSPLHF.

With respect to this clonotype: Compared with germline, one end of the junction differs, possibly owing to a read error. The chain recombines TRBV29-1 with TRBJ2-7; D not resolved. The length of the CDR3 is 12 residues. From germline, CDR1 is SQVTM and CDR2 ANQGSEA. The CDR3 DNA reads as TGCAGCGCCAGGACCAGCAGCTACGAGCGGTACTTC. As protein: CSARTSSYERYF.

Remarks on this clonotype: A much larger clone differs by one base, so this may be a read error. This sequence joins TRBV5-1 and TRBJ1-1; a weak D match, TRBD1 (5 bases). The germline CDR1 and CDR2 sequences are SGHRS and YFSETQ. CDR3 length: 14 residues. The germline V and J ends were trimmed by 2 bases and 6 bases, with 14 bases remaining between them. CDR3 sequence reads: CASSFLGRDAEAFF. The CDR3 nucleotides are TGCGCCAGCAGCTTTCTGGGTCGGGACGCTGAAGCTTTCTTT.

CDR3 sequence (DNA): TGTGCCAGTAGTATTTTTTGGGGGGGCCTCTCCTACAATGAGCAGTTCTTC. This codes for CASSIFWGGLSYNEQFF. The rearrangement links TRBV19 to TRBJ2-1, with TRBD2 as a possible D gene (7 bases). The CDR3 contains 17 residues. From germline, CDR1 is LNHDA and CDR2 SQIVND (reference sequence). Trimming shortened V by 3 bases and J by 0 bases, and 15 bases separated the two germline ends.

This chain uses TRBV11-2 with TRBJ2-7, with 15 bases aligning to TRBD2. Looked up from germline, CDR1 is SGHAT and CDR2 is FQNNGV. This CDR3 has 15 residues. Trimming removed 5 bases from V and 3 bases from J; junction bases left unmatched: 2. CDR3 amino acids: CASSGLAGGLYEQYF. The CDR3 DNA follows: TGTGCCAGCAGCGGACTAGCGGGGGGGCTCTACGAGCAGTACTTC.

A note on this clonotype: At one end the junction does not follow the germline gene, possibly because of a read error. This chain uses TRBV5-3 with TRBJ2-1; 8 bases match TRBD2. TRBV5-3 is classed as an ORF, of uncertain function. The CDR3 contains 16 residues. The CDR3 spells CASSLLGLGSYNEQFF. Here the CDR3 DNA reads TGTGCCAGCAGCTTGTTGGGACTAGGGTCCTACAATGAGCAGTTCTTC.

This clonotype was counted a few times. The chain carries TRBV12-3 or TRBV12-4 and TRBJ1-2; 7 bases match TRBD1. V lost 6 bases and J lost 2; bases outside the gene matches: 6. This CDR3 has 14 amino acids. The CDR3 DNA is TGTGCCAGCAGCACAGGGGTCTGGAACTATGGCTACACCTTC. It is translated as CASSTGVWNYGYTF.

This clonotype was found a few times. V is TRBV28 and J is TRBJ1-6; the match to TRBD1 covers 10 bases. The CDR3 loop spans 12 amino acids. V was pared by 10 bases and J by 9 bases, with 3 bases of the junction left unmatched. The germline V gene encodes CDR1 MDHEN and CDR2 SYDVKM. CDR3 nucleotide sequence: TGTGCCAACGGACAGGGGGGTTCACCCCTCCACTTT. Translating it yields CANGQGGSPLHF.

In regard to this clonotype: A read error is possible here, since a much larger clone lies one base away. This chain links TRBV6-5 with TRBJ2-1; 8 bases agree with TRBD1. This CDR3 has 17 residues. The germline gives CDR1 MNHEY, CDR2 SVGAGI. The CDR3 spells CASSVGDRFNSYNGQFF. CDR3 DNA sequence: TGTGCCAGCAGCGTGGGGGACAGGTTTAACTCCTACAATGGGCAGTTCTTC.

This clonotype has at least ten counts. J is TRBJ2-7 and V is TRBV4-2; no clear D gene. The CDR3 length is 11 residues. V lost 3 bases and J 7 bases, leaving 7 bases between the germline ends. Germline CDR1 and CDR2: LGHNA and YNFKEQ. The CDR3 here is CASSQVGEQYF. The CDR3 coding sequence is TGTGCCAGCAGCCAGGTGGGAGAGCAGTACTTC.

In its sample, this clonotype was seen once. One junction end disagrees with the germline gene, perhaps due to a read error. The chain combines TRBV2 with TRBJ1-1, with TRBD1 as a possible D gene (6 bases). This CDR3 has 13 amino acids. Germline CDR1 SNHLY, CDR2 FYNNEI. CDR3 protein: CASTRGAMTGAFF. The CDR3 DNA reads TGTGCCAGCACGCGGGGGGCGATGACTGGAGCTTTCTTT.